Shown below are 24 T cell receptor beta chains from a single sample sequenced in a study of blood T cells in healthy people across ages. Primed by a sample-barcoded 5' primer and a J-beta primer mix, a second PCR proceeded for roughly 6 to 12 cycles. TCRdb re-derived calls from the 5' RACE reads in MiXCR, one entry per CDR3 protein. The sample carries about 1,800,000 distinct CDR3 sequences, 28% recorded once. The sequencing input was blood. These receptors were obtained from a woman aged 30 to 39 in good health.

The sample holds a few counts of this clonotype. The genes are TRBV6-5 and TRBJ2-1; 8 bases line up with TRBD2. V lost 0 bases to trimming and J lost 5 bases; unmatched junction nucleotides: 12. The germline V gene has CDR1 MNHEY and CDR2 SVGAGI. CDR3 length equals 18 residues. CDR3 residues: CASSYSGSGGPGDNEQFF. The DNA of the CDR3 is TGTGCCAGCAGTTACTCGGGGTCGGGAGGGCCCGGGGACAATGAGCAGTTCTTC.

V is TRBV5-7 and J is TRBJ2-5; 8 positions match TRBD1. TRBV5-7 is an ORF, with its function uncertain. Unmatched junction bases numbered 6, after V lost 6 bases and J lost 2 bases. The CDR3 covers 14 residues. This CDR3 is CASKGRGRQETQYF. As DNA, the CDR3 is TGTGCCAGCAAAGGCAGGGGGCGGCAAGAGACCCAGTACTTC.

In the case of this clonotype: The final CDR3 position lacks the conserved phenylalanine or tryptophan, pointing to a likely read error. The chain has TRBV28 and TRBJ2-7; the D gene is possibly TRBD2 (5 bases). This CDR3 has 13 residues. V lost 5 bases and J 2 bases, leaving 10 bases between the germline ends. Germline V gene lookup returns CDR1 MDHEN and CDR2 SYDVKM. This chain's CDR3 is CASSPSGAYEQYL. In DNA form, the CDR3 reads TGTGCCAGCAGTCCGAGCGGAGCCTACGAGCAGTACTTA.

This clonotype was counted a few times. A much more abundant neighbour one base away suggests this may be a read error. The chain links TRBV5-1 to TRBJ2-7; D gene unclear. The V gene's germline CDR1 is SGHRS and CDR2 YFSETQ. The ends were cut back, 3 bases at V and 2 bases at J, with 12 bases in the middle. There are 14 residues in the CDR3. The CDR3 here is CASSWKGGTYEQYF. In DNA form, the CDR3 reads TGCGCCAGCAGCTGGAAGGGCGGAACCTACGAGCAGTACTTC. The whole variable domain, filled in from reference TRBV5-1 and TRBJ2-7, reads KAGVTQTPRYLIKTRGQQVTLSCSPISGHRSVSWYQQTPGQGLQFLFEYFSETQRNKGNFPGRFSGRQFSNSRSEMNVSTLELGDSALYLCASSWKGGTYEQYFGPGTRLTVT.

A word on this clonotype: Just one base apart from a much larger clone, this may be a read error. The chain couples TRBV20-1 to TRBJ2-5; D tentatively fits TRBD1 or TRBD2 (5 bases each). The end of the DNA is better explained by TRBJ2-7, so the J call may be wrong. The CDR3 runs 15 residues. The germline gives CDR1 DFQATT, CDR2 SNEGSKA (reference sequence). CDR3: CSALEGPLRVYEQYF. The CDR3 DNA follows: TGCAGTGCCCTCGAGGGACCGTTAAGGGTCTACGAGCAGTACTTC.

This clonotype was counted ten times or more. The V and J genes are TRBV5-1 and TRBJ2-7; 7 bases agree with TRBD2. Per germline, CDR1 SGHRS and CDR2 YFSETQ. The CDR3 loop spans 13 amino acids. V was pared by 1 base and J by 4 bases, with 2 bases of the junction left unmatched. CDR3 in amino acids: CASSLREEYEQYF. In DNA, the CDR3 is TGCGCCAGCAGCTTGCGGGAGGAGTACGAGCAGTACTTC.

The rearrangement links TRBV12-3 or TRBV12-4 to TRBJ2-1, with unresolved D. This CDR3 contains 16 residues. Between the trimmed V and J ends, which lost 3 bases and 5 bases, there was a span of 17 bases. CDR3 residues: CASSFGRTQTHNEQFF. The CDR3 DNA follows: TGTGCCAGCAGTTTCGGGCGGACCCAAACTCACAATGAGCAGTTCTTC.

This clonotype was seen at least ten times. The chain joins TRBV19 to TRBJ2-7, with 11 bases that match TRBD1. This CDR3 has 15 amino acids. Germline CDR1 is LNHDA and CDR2 is SQIVND (reference sequence). V lost 5 bases, J lost 3 bases, and 6 bases stayed unmatched. CDR3: CASSGPGQGDYEQYF. For the CDR3, the DNA is TGTGCCAGTAGTGGACCGGGACAGGGGGACTACGAGCAGTACTTC.

This clonotype was seen at least ten times. The chain employs TRBV6-5 and TRBJ2-5; TRBD1 matches at 10 bases. CDR1 MNHEY and CDR2 SVGAGI come from the germline V gene. The V and J ends lost 6 bases and 1 base, in that order; junction bases with no gene match: 5. The CDR3 has 15 residues. The CDR3 spells CASSRTGGTQETQYF. The CDR3 DNA is TGTGCCAGCAGCCGGACAGGGGGGACCCAAGAGACCCAGTACTTC.

V is TRBV6-1 and J is TRBJ2-1; 13 positions agree with TRBD2. The V and J ends lost 4 bases and 10 bases, in that order; junction bases with no gene match: 7. The CDR3 length is 15 residues. Germline V gene lookup returns CDR1 MNHNS and CDR2 SASEGT. The CDR3 loop reads CASSGTSGGPEEQFF. The DNA of the CDR3 is TGTGCCAGCAGTGGGACTAGCGGGGGTCCGGAAGAGCAGTTCTTC.

This clonotype turned up a few times. The V call is TRBV20-1, the J call TRBJ2-1; the D gene is possibly TRBD2 (5 bases). V lost 0 bases and J 9 bases, leaving 6 bases between the germline ends. CDR1 DFQATT and CDR2 SNEGSKA come from the germline V gene (reference sequence). CDR3 length: 11 residues. CDR3 nucleotide sequence: TGCAGTGCTAGAGATGCGGGTGAGCAGTTCTTC. This translates into CSARDAGEQFF.

A remark on this clonotype: The junction departs from germline at one end; a sequencing error may be responsible. The CDR3 is CASRERETLYF. CDR3 bases: TGTGCCTCTCGGGAGAGAGAGACCCTGTACTTC. This sequence joins TRBV12-3 or TRBV12-4 and TRBJ2-5; tentatively, D is TRBD2 (6 bases). The CDR3 has 11 residues.

The chain has TRBV6-6 and TRBJ2-3; D might be TRBD1 or TRBD2, each matching 5 bases. This CDR3 has 15 amino acids. The germline CDR1 and CDR2 sequences are MNHNY and SVGAGI (reference sequence). The V end was cut by 2 bases, the J end by 5 bases, with 14 bases between. CDR3 residues: CASSYRDGVIDTQYF. The CDR3 DNA reads TGTGCCAGCAGTTACCGGGACGGAGTCATAGATACGCAGTATTTT.

This sequence joins TRBV20-1 and TRBJ2-3; D remains unclear. This CDR3 region has 12 residues. The germline V and J ends were trimmed by 4 bases and 6 bases, with 11 bases remaining between them. From germline, CDR1 is DFQATT and CDR2 SNEGSKA (reference sequence). The CDR3: CSATQKGDTQYF. Written as DNA, the CDR3 is TGCAGTGCTACCCAGAAAGGGGATACGCAGTATTTT.

As for this clonotype: Given a much more abundant clone one base away, this may be a read error. V and J are TRBV10-3 and TRBJ2-5; D is perhaps TRBD1 or TRBD2 (5 bases each). Germline CDR1 ENHRY, CDR2 SYGVKD. CDR3 length equals 14 residues. Trimming left V 6 bases short and J 11 bases short, with 22 bases between. Here the CDR3 DNA reads TGTGCCATCAGACCCGGGGCATCCGCCGGGGAGCAGTACTTC. Residues: CAIRPGASAGEQYF.

This clonotype was detected many times. This chain links TRBV29-1 with TRBJ2-7; 9 nucleotides line up with TRBD1. Trimming took 0 bases from V and 2 from J; bases not matched to a gene: 5. Germline loops: CDR1 SQVTM, CDR2 ANQGSEA. The CDR3 consists of 15 residues. The CDR3 nucleotides read TGCAGCGTTGAAGAGACGGGACAGGGTACCTACGAGCAGTACTTC. It translates to CSVEETGQGTYEQYF.

This clonotype was detected only a few times. The genes are TRBV12-3 or TRBV12-4 and TRBJ1-6; D is uncertain. The length of the CDR3 is 16 residues. V was shortened by 6 bases and J by 0 bases, with 12 bases between the two germline ends. This CDR3 is CASSPTRSSYNSPLHF. The DNA for the CDR3 is TGTGCCAGCAGCCCCACCCGGAGCTCCTATAATTCACCCCTCCACTTT.

J is TRBJ2-3 and V is TRBV20-1, with 8 bases that match TRBD2. The germline CDR1 and CDR2 sequences are DFQATT and SNEGSKA (reference sequence). This CDR3 is built from 14 residues. V lost 3 bases, J lost 3 bases, and 5 bases stayed unmatched. CDR3 coding DNA: TGCAGTGCTAGTTACAGCGGGAGTACAGATACGCAGTATTTT. This translates into CSASYSGSTDTQYF.

The chain links TRBV13 to TRBJ2-6, with TRBD1 matching over 10 bases. The CDR3 is 17 residues long. CDR1 is PRHDT and CDR2 is FYEKMQ in the germline V gene (reference sequence). With 4 bases clipped from V and 2 bases from J, the junction kept 5 bases outside the gene matches. The CDR3 sequence is CASSWTGTGAGANVLTF. For the CDR3, the DNA is TGTGCCAGCAGCTGGACCGGGACAGGGGCTGGGGCCAACGTCCTGACTTTC.

This clonotype was observed a handful of times. The V call is TRBV7-2, the J call TRBJ1-5; TRBD1 matches 7 bases. The trim removed 5 bases at V and 0 bases at J, leaving 7 bases unmatched. Per the germline V gene, CDR1 is SGHTA and CDR2 is FQGNSA. The CDR3 runs 16 residues. As DNA, the CDR3 is TGTGCCAGCAGCCTGATAGAGGGGGCTAGCAATCAGCCCCAGCATTTT. This sequence encodes CASSLIEGASNQPQHF.

This clonotype was counted at least ten times. The J gene is TRBJ2-6, the V gene TRBV9, with 9 bases lining up with TRBD1. The CDR3 sequence is 18 residues long. V lost 0 bases to trimming and J lost 1 base; unmatched junction nucleotides: 5. Germline assignment: CDR1 SGDLS and CDR2 YYNGEE. CDR3 protein: CASSVDRDRVSGANVLTF. The CDR3 DNA reads TGTGCCAGCAGCGTAGATCGGGACAGGGTTTCTGGGGCCAACGTCCTGACTTTC.

In its sample, this clonotype was seen many times. J is TRBJ2-7 and V is TRBV5-1; D remains ambiguous. Germline CDR1 and CDR2: SGHRS and YFSETQ. Trimming took off 0 bases at V and 1 base at J, with 5 bases between the two ends. This CDR3 has 13 amino acids. CDR3 protein: CASSLEESYEQYF. As DNA, the CDR3 is TGCGCCAGCAGCTTGGAGGAGTCCTACGAGCAGTACTTC.

This chain uses TRBV20-1 with TRBJ2-1, with 8 bases lining up with TRBD2. The J call may be incorrect, as the DNA end agrees better with TRBJ2-7. The CDR3 runs to 15 residues. Germline loops: CDR1 DFQATT, CDR2 SNEGSKA (reference sequence). CDR3 amino acids: CSAWVDAGGYNEQYF. The CDR3 DNA reads TGCAGTGCTTGGGTGGATGCGGGGGGATACAATGAGCAGTACTTC.

This clonotype was picked up one time. The gene calls are TRBV24-1 and TRBJ1-2, with D maybe TRBD1 (5 bases). CDR1 and CDR2 from the germline V gene are KGHDR and SFDVKD. V lost 3 bases to trimming and J lost 6 bases, with 16 bases between them. This CDR3 contains 15 residues. The DNA for the CDR3 is TGTGCCACCAGTGATGCGACGGTGGGGACGGATGGCTACACCTTC. It codes for CATSDATVGTDGYTF.